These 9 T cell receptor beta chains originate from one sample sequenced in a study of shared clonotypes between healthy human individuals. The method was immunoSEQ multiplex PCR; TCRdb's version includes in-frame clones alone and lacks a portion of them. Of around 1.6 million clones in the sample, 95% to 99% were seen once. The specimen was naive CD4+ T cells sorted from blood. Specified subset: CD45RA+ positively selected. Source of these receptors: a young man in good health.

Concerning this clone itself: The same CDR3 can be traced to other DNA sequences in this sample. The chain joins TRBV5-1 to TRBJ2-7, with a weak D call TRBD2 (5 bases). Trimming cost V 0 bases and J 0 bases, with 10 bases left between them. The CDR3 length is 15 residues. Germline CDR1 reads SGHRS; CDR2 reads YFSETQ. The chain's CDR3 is CASSLGGGYSYEQYF. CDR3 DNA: TGCGCCAGCAGCTTGGGAGGCGGGTACTCCTACGAGCAGTACTTC.

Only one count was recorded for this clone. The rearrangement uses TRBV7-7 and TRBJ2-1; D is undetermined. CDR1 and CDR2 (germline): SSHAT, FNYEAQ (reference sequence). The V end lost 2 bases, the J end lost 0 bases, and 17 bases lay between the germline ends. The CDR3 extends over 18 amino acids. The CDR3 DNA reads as TGTGCCAGCAGCTTACTTCCCCTTAGTGTTCTCTCCTACAATGAGCAGTTCTTC. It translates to CASSLLPLSVLSYNEQFF.

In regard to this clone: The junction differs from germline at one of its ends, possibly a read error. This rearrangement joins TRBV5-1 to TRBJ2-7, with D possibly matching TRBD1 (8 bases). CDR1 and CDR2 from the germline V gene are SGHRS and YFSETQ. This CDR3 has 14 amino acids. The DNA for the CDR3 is TGCGCCAGCAGCAGCGGGACAGGCCTCGAGGCGTCGGGCTTC. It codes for CASSSGTGLEASGF.

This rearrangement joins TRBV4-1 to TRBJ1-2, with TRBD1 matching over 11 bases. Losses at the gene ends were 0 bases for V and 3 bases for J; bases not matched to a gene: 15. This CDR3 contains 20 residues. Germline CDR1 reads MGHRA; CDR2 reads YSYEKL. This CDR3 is CASSQDAGQGVRKEDYGYTF. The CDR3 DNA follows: TGCGCCAGCAGCCAAGATGCGGGACAGGGGGTTAGGAAAGAAGACTATGGCTACACCTTC.

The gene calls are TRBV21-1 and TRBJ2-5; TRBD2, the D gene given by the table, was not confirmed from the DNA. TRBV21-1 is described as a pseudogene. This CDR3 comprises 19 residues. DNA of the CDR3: TGTGCCAGCAGCAAAGCGACGGGTAAATTAGCACGGCGTCAAGAGACCCAGTACTTC. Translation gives CASSKATGKLARRQETQYF.

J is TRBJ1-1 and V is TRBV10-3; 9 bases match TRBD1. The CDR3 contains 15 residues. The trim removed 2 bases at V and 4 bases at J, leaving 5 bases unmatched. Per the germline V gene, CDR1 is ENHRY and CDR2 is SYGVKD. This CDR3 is CAISETTGGITEAFF. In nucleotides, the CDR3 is TGTGCCATCAGTGAGACAACAGGGGGCATCACTGAAGCTTTCTTT.

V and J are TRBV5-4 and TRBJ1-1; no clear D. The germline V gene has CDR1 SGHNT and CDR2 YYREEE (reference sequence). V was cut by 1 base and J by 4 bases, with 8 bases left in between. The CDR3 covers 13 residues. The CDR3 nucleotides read TGTGCCAGCAGCTTGTCAACGGGCACTGAAGCTTTCTTT. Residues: CASSLSTGTEAFF.

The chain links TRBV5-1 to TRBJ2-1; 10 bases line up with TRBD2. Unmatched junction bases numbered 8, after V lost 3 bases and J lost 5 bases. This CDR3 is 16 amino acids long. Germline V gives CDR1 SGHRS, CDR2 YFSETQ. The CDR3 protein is CASSSELAGTNNEQFF. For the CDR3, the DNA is TGCGCCAGCAGCTCCGAACTAGCGGGGACAAACAATGAGCAGTTCTTC.

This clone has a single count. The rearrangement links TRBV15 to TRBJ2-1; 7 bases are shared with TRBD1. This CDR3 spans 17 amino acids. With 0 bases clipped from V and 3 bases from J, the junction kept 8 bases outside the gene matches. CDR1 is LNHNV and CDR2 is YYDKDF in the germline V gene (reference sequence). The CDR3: CATSRDTDRVHYNEQFF. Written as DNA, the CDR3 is TGTGCCACCAGCAGAGATACTGACAGGGTTCACTACAATGAGCAGTTCTTC.